What follows are 14 T cell receptor beta chains derived from one specimen sequenced in a study of neurological immune-mediated disorders. TCRdb analysed the 5' RACE reads with MiXCR anew, one entry per CDR3 protein. The sample contains tens of thousands of distinct CDR3 sequences, about 3.5% of which appear only once. Sequencing input: PBMCs. The receptors were sampled from a man aged 30 to 45 with multiple sclerosis.

Notes on this clonotype: At one end the junction does not follow the germline gene, possibly because of a read error. The chain carries TRBV5-5 and TRBJ1-5; D gene unclear. Looked up from germline, CDR1 is SGHKS and CDR2 is YYEKEE (reference sequence). The CDR3 is 13 residues long. CDR3 DNA: TGTGCCAGCAGCTTTTTAACCAATCAGCCCCAGAATTTT. Translating gives CASSFLTNQPQNF.

This clonotype was picked up many times. The CDR3 loop is CSARGESHRSPLHF. Written as DNA, the CDR3 is TGCAGTGCTAGAGGGGAGAGCCACCGTTCACCCCTCCACTTT. J is TRBJ1-6 and V is TRBV20-1, with D unresolved. V was shortened by 1 base and J by 9 bases, with 13 bases between the two germline ends. This CDR3 has 14 residues. CDR1 and CDR2 from the germline V gene are DFQATT and SNEGSKA (reference sequence).

The chain uses TRBV6-2 or TRBV6-3 and TRBJ1-6; TRBD1 might be the D (5 bases). Germline V gene data show CDR1 as MNHEY and CDR2 as SVGEGT. CDR3 length: 16 residues. Trimming removed 5 bases from V and 10 bases from J, with 21 bases in between. The chain's CDR3 is CASSRETAFSASPLHF. The CDR3 DNA reads TGTGCCAGCAGTCGCGAGACAGCGTTCTCCGCGTCACCCCTCCACTTT.

This clonotype was recorded many times. The V call is TRBV18, the J call TRBJ1-3, with D unclear. V was trimmed by 8 bases and J by 2 bases, leaving 13 bases between them. The germline CDR1 and CDR2 sequences are KGHSH and LQKENI. This CDR3 has 14 amino acids. The DNA for the CDR3 is TGTGCCAGCGCCCCTCCACTGGCTGGAAACACCATATATTTT. Translating gives CASAPPLAGNTIYF.

There are many counts of this clonotype. This chain links TRBV5-1 with TRBJ1-2, with D unresolved. The germline V gene encodes CDR1 SGHRS and CDR2 YFSETQ. The CDR3 has 13 amino acids. V was clipped by 5 bases and J by 8 bases, with 16 bases between them. CDR3 sequence: CASSQDPVGGYTF. In DNA, the CDR3 is TGCGCCAGCAGTCAAGACCCTGTGGGGGGCTACACCTTC.

The V gene is TRBV6-5, the J gene TRBJ2-1; D possibly corresponds to TRBD1 (5 bases). From germline, CDR1 is MNHEY and CDR2 SVGAGI. V was pared by 6 bases and J by 10 bases, with 16 bases between. The CDR3 totals 13 residues. The CDR3 sequence is CASRQVNSYEQFF. In DNA, the CDR3 is TGTGCCAGCAGACAGGTAAACTCCTACGAGCAGTTCTTC.

The table lists this clonotype with many counts. CDR3: CASSYSHSSSTDTQYF. For the CDR3, the DNA is TGTGCCAGCAGTTACTCCCACTCGTCTAGCACAGATACGCAGTATTTT. This sequence joins TRBV6-5 and TRBJ2-3; no clear D gene. The CDR3 loop spans 16 amino acids. CDR1 is MNHEY and CDR2 is SVGAGI in the germline V gene. V dropped 0 bases and J dropped 0 bases, with 10 bases sitting between them.

The table lists this clonotype with many counts. This chain connects TRBV20-1 to TRBJ2-3, with D perhaps TRBD1 (6 bases). Trimming left V 6 bases short and J 4 bases short, with 17 bases between. CDR3 size: 14 residues. Germline V gives CDR1 DFQATT, CDR2 SNEGSKA (reference sequence). The CDR3 region has the DNA TGCAGTGCGGGACGGCCACAGGGTGCAGATACGCAGTATTTT. Protein product: CSAGRPQGADTQYF.

In its sample, this clonotype was seen many times. V gene TRBV5-6 combines with J gene TRBJ2-7; D unclear. Germline assignment: CDR1 SGHDT and CDR2 YYEEEE. This CDR3 is 12 amino acids long. V dropped 4 bases and J dropped 11 bases, with 16 bases sitting between them. This CDR3 is CASSRSGSWKYF. In DNA, the CDR3 is TGTGCCAGCAGCCGGTCCGGGTCCTGGAAGTACTTC.

This clonotype has at least ten counts. The V and J genes are TRBV7-9 and TRBJ2-7, with 9 bases matching TRBD1. V shed 5 bases and J 4 bases; nucleotides not matched to a gene: 12. The germline V gene has CDR1 SEHNR and CDR2 FQNEAQ (reference sequence). The CDR3 length is 16 residues. In DNA, the CDR3 is TGTGCCAGCAGCCCGGGACAGGGCACAGGGAGGTACGAGCAGTACTTC. Amino acid sequence: CASSPGQGTGRYEQYF.

This clonotype turned up a few times. The genes are TRBV7-9 and TRBJ1-2; D unresolved. Per germline, CDR1 SEHNR and CDR2 FQNEAQ (reference sequence). CDR3 length: 12 residues. The V gene lost 1 base and the J gene lost 6 bases, with 6 bases spanning the gap. Here the CDR3 DNA reads TGTGCCAGCAGCTTAGGAATCAATGGCTACACCTTC. Translation: CASSLGINGYTF. The full variable domain, completed using reference TRBV7-9 and TRBJ1-2, is DTGVSQNPRHKITKRGQNVTFRCDPISEHNRLYWYRQTLGQGPEFLTYFQNEAQLEKSRLLSDRFSAERPKGSFSTLEIQRTEQGDSAMYLCASSLGINGYTFGSGTRLTVV.

For this clonotype: The junction does not match germline at one end; this may be a read error. The V and J genes are TRBV7-7 and TRBJ2-5; 8 nucleotides align to TRBD1. This CDR3 region has 14 residues. CDR1 is SSHAT, CDR2 FNYEAQ, per germline (reference sequence). CDR3 DNA: TGTGCTAGCAGCGGACAGGGCGAAGGGGAGACCCAGTACTTC. Amino acid sequence: CASSGQGEGETQYF.

This clonotype appeared many times. J is TRBJ2-7 and V is TRBV6-1, with TRBD1 matching over 7 bases. This CDR3 has 17 amino acids. Germline trimming cut 2 bases from V and 4 bases from J; bases unmatched to any gene: 14. Germline loops: CDR1 MNHNS, CDR2 SASEGT. The CDR3 bases are TGTGCCAGCAGTGAACTATACACCTCCGGGACAGCATACGAGCAGTACTTC. Translation: CASSELYTSGTAYEQYF.

There are many counts of this clonotype. V and J are TRBV20-1 and TRBJ1-2; 10 nucleotides match TRBD1. Trimming took 1 base from V and 3 from J; bases not matched to a gene: 5. The V gene's germline CDR1 is DFQATT and CDR2 SNEGSKA (reference sequence). The CDR3 loop spans 15 amino acids. CDR3 region: CSARAGTGAHYGYTF. The CDR3 coding sequence is TGCAGTGCTAGAGCCGGGACAGGGGCTCACTATGGCTACACCTTC.